What follows are 20 T cell receptor beta chains derived from one specimen sequenced in a study of early T cells in non-severe SARS-CoV-2 infection. TCRdb passed the 5' RACE reads through MiXCR, listing each CDR3 protein once. The sample has around 61,000 distinct CDR3 sequences; 10% to 15% are singletons. Source material: whole blood. These receptors were obtained from an adult who was a healthcare worker with PCR-confirmed SARS-CoV-2 infection or an uninfected control (not recorded which).

The V and J genes are TRBV7-9 and TRBJ2-5, with 8 bases identical to TRBD2. Germline V gene data show CDR1 as SEHNR and CDR2 as FQNEAQ (reference sequence). The J segment lost 1 base and the V segment lost 3 bases, leaving 7 bases of the junction unmatched. The CDR3 contains 16 residues. The CDR3 DNA reads as TGTGCCAGCAGCTTTCTGGCTAGCGGGTTCCAAGAGACCCAGTACTTC. It encodes CASSFLASGFQETQYF.

This chain's CDR3 is CASSIGMNTGELFF. The CDR3 DNA reads TGCGCCAGCAGTATAGGGATGAACACCGGGGAGCTGTTTTTT. The chain joins TRBV5-1 to TRBJ2-2, with D unresolved. Germline values: CDR1 SGHRS, CDR2 YFSETQ. With 5 bases removed from V and 1 base from J, the gap between germline ends came to 9 bases. CDR3 length: 14 amino acids. Filled out from reference TRBV5-1 and TRBJ2-2, the complete variable domain reads KAGVTQTPRYLIKTRGQQVTLSCSPISGHRSVSWYQQTPGQGLQFLFEYFSETQRNKGNFPGRFSGRQFSNSRSEMNVSTLELGDSALYLCASSIGMNTGELFFGEGSRLTVL.

This clonotype appeared many times. The rearrangement uses TRBV6-1 and TRBJ2-1; D possibly corresponds to TRBD2 (6 bases). Germline CDR1 MNHNS, CDR2 SASEGT. V lost 2 bases and J lost 7, with 15 bases in between. The CDR3 contains 15 residues. Here the CDR3 DNA reads TGTGCCAGCAGTGAATTGAGTTGGGGGGTAAATGAGCAGTTCTTC. Protein: CASSELSWGVNEQFF.

This clonotype was counted ten times or more. The rearrangement uses TRBV29-1 and TRBJ2-1; 9 bases are shared with TRBD1. The CDR3 contains 12 residues. The germline V gene has CDR1 SQVTM and CDR2 ANQGSEA. DNA of the CDR3: TGCGGCCACGGGACAGGGCAAAGTGAGCAGTTCTTC. It is translated as CGHGTGQSEQFF.

The V and J genes are TRBV29-1 and TRBJ2-3; a weak D match, TRBD1 (5 bases). The CDR3 consists of 11 residues. Trimming pared 2 bases from V and 5 bases from J, leaving 5 bases between. CDR1 and CDR2 (germline): SQVTM, ANQGSEA. CDR3 DNA: TGCAGCGTTGAACAGGGAGATACGCAGTATTTT. Protein product: CSVEQGDTQYF.

This clonotype was counted many times. CDR3 loop: CASSPWASRSPLHF. Here the CDR3 DNA reads TGTGCCAGCTCGCCTTGGGCGTCCCGATCACCCCTCCACTTT. The chain links TRBV18 to TRBJ1-6; D is undetermined. Germline CDR1 and CDR2: KGHSH and LQKENI. This CDR3 is built from 14 residues. The V and J ends lost 6 bases and 10 bases respectively, with 16 bases between them.

This clonotype was seen many times. The genes are TRBV7-6 and TRBJ1-1, with 9 bases lining up with TRBD1. The germline gives CDR1 SGHVS, CDR2 FNYEAQ. The CDR3 runs to 15 residues. The trim removed 3 bases at V and 1 base at J, leaving 3 bases unmatched. For the CDR3, the DNA is TGTGCCAGCAGCTTCGGGACAGGGAGGAACACTGAAGCTTTCTTT. Residues: CASSFGTGRNTEAFF.

This clonotype was seen many times. The V and J genes are TRBV28 and TRBJ2-1, with D perhaps matching TRBD2 (5 bases). The V gene lost 4 bases and the J gene lost 0 bases, with 19 bases spanning the gap. This CDR3 has 18 residues. Germline V gene sequence: CDR1 MDHEN, CDR2 SYDVKM. CDR3 sequence: CASSSPAGGHSSYNEQFF. DNA for the CDR3: TGTGCCAGCAGTTCCCCGGCAGGCGGGCACAGCTCCTACAATGAGCAGTTCTTC. The full variable domain, its missing parts supplied by reference TRBV28 and TRBJ2-1, is DVKVTQSSRYLVKRTGEKVFLECVQDMDHENMFWYRQDPGLGLRLIYFSYDVKMKEKGDIPEGYSVSREKKERFSLILESASTNQTSMYLCASSSPAGGHSSYNEQFFGPGTRLTVL.

This clonotype was detected many times. The rearrangement links TRBV10-3 to TRBJ2-7; 10 nucleotides align to TRBD2. J was trimmed by 3 bases and V by 9 bases; bases with no gene match: 2. The CDR3 covers 12 residues. CDR1 ENHRY and CDR2 SYGVKD come from the germline V gene. CDR3 bases: TGTGCCATTTCTAGCGGGGGCTACGAGCAGTACTTC. Translated: CAISSGGYEQYF.

This clonotype was counted at least ten times. The chain is built from TRBV2 and TRBJ2-5, with 7 bases fitting TRBD1. Germline assignment: CDR1 SNHLY and CDR2 FYNNEI. Germline trimming cut 6 bases from V and 1 base from J; bases unmatched to any gene: 11. There are 16 residues in the CDR3. DNA of the CDR3: TGTGCCAGCAGGGGACCGGGACAGAGACTCCAAGAGACCCAGTACTTC. Protein: CASRGPGQRLQETQYF.

This clonotype came up many times. The chain uses TRBV28 and TRBJ2-7; D remains unclear. Deletions cut 5 bases from V and 4 bases from J, with 9 bases between. Germline-derived CDR1 and CDR2 are MDHEN and SYDVKM. This CDR3 spans 12 amino acids. The CDR3 reads CASSPTAYEQYF. CDR3 DNA sequence: TGTGCCAGCAGTCCGACCGCATACGAGCAGTACTTC.

This clonotype has at least ten counts. The chain joins TRBV7-9 to TRBJ1-1; possibly TRBD1 for D (5 bases). The V end was cut by 5 bases, the J end by 1 base, with 14 bases between. Germline-derived CDR1 and CDR2 are SEHNR and FQNEAQ (reference sequence). The CDR3 extends over 15 amino acids. CDR3 loop: CASSREGRRNTEAFF. The DNA for the CDR3 is TGTGCCAGCAGCCGAGAGGGACGGAGGAACACTGAAGCTTTCTTT. Complete variable domain (other parts from reference TRBV7-9 and TRBJ1-1): DTGVSQNPRHKITKRGQNVTFRCDPISEHNRLYWYRQTLGQGPEFLTYFQNEAQLEKSRLLSDRFSAERPKGSFSTLEIQRTEQGDSAMYLCASSREGRRNTEAFFGQGTRLTVV.

This clonotype was detected many times. The chain combines TRBV19 with TRBJ2-2, with D tentatively TRBD2 (6 bases). Trimming stripped 5 bases from V and 7 bases from J, with 17 bases between. The CDR3 spans 15 residues. Germline CDR1 is LNHDA and CDR2 is SQIVND (reference sequence). In nucleotides, the CDR3 is TGTGCCAGTAGTTTTGGAGGGAGTCGGAACGGGGAGCTGTTTTTT. Residues: CASSFGGSRNGELFF.

The chain couples TRBV11-1 to TRBJ2-2, with a possible D match to TRBD2 (6 bases). Germline V gives CDR1 SGHAT, CDR2 FQDESV (reference sequence). This CDR3 is built from 13 residues. With 4 bases removed from V and 12 bases from J, the gap between germline ends came to 15 bases. CDR3 sequence: CASSSGRQTQLFF. The CDR3 DNA is TGTGCCAGCAGCTCAGGGAGGCAGACCCAGCTGTTTTTT.

This clonotype was counted ten times or more. The J gene is TRBJ1-4, the V gene TRBV29-1; D uncertain. Trimming left V 4 bases short and J 4 bases short, with 10 bases between. There are 13 residues in the CDR3. Germline CDR1 is SQVTM and CDR2 is ANQGSEA. CDR3 sequence reads: CSVVDRYNEKLFF. Written as DNA, the CDR3 is TGCAGCGTTGTGGATAGATATAATGAAAAACTGTTTTTT.

This clonotype was observed at least ten times. The V and J genes are TRBV6-5 and TRBJ2-7; possible D gene TRBD1, 5 bases. The ends were cut back, 0 bases at V and 3 bases at J, with 9 bases in the middle. The CDR3 is made up of 14 amino acids. Germline values: CDR1 MNHEY, CDR2 SVGAGI. Written as DNA, the CDR3 is TGTGCCAGCAGTTACTCCAGGGTTTACTACGAGCAGTACTTC. Residues: CASSYSRVYYEQYF.

There are many counts of this clonotype. This chain uses TRBV5-1 with TRBJ2-2; 8 bases are a match to TRBD1. CDR3 length equals 15 residues. The germline V gene encodes CDR1 SGHRS and CDR2 YFSETQ. The V gene end was trimmed by 4 bases and the J gene end by 7 bases; junction bases not matched to a gene: 9. The CDR3 region has the DNA TGCGCCAGCAGCACCCGCGGACAGGGCGTCGGGGAGCTGTTTTTT. Its protein product is CASSTRGQGVGELFF.

This clonotype appeared a few times. This chain joins TRBV9 and TRBJ1-2; no firm D call. Trimming stripped 4 bases from V and 2 bases from J, with 3 bases between. The CDR3 consists of 11 residues. CDR1 and CDR2 (germline): SGDLS, YYNGEE. Here the CDR3 reads CASSRNYGYTF. The CDR3, as DNA: TGTGCCAGCAGCAGGAACTATGGCTACACCTTC.

This clonotype has a count of ten or more. CDR3 nucleotides: TGTGCCAGCTCACGGACGGGATCCTTCTACGAGCAGTACTTC. Translated, it gives CASSRTGSFYEQYF. V and J are TRBV18 and TRBJ2-7; TRBD2 is a possible D gene (5 bases). Germline-derived CDR1 and CDR2 are KGHSH and LQKENI. This CDR3 has 14 amino acids. Deletions cut 4 bases from V and 3 bases from J, with 13 bases between.

The chain couples TRBV12-5 to TRBJ1-4, with D hard to call. The germline V and J ends were trimmed by 1 base and 0 bases, with 6 bases remaining between them. Per the germline V gene, CDR1 is LGHNT and CDR2 is FRNRAP. This CDR3 comprises 15 residues. CDR3 bases: TGTGCTAGTGGTTTGGGCAGATCAACTAATGAAAAACTGTTTTTT. Its translation is CASGLGRSTNEKLFF. Together with reference TRBV12-5 and TRBJ1-4, the CDR3 gives the full variable domain: DARVTQTPRHKVTEMGQEVTMRCQPILGHNTVFWYRQTMMQGLELLAYFRNRAPLDDSGMPKDRFSAEMPDATLATLKIQPSEPRDSAVYFCASGLGRSTNEKLFFGSGTQLSVL.